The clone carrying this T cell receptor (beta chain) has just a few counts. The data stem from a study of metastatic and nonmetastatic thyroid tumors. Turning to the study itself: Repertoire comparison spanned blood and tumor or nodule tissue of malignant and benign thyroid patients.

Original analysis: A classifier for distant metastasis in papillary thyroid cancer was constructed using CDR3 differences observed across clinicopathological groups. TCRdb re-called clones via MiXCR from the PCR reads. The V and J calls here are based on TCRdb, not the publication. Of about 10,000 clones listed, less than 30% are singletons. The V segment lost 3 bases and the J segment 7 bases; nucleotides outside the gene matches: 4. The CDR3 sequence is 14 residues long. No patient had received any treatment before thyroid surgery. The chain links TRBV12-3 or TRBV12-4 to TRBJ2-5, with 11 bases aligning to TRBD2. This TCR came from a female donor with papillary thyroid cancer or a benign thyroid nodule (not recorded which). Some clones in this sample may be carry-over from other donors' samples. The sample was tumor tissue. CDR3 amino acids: CASSFGLAGGTQYF. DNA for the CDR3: TGTGCCAGCAGTTTTGGGCTAGCGGGGGGGACCCAGTACTTC.